These T cell receptor beta chains were read from a single sample in a study of blood T cell repertoires in COVID-19. Assay used: immunoSEQ multiplex PCR; TCRdb lists only in-frame clones, some missing. The repertoire holds approximately 80,000 clones, with 85% to 90% as singletons. Specimen: peripheral blood. The source is a man in his forties or fifties with acute or convalescent COVID-19. CDR3s leave out the opening cysteine and the closing phenylalanine or tryptophan. The order of the fields is CDR3 protein, J gene, V gene.

CDR3 protein: AISDSGAYEQY; J gene: TRBJ2-7; V gene: TRBV10-3
CDR3 protein: ASSPDRGVGRGNQPQH; J gene: TRBJ1-5; V gene: TRBV19
CDR3 protein: ASSAGPGVQETQY; J gene: TRBJ2-5; V gene: TRBV2
CDR3 protein: ASRGQGAYEQY; J gene: TRBJ2-7; V gene: TRBV13
CDR3 protein: ASSPGQEGVYGYT; J gene: TRBJ1-2; V gene: TRBV5-1
CDR3 protein: ASSFQAQETQY; J gene: TRBJ2-5; V gene: TRBV5-6
CDR3 protein: ASSLARGVSYIQY; J gene: TRBJ2-4; V gene: TRBV7-8
CDR3 protein: ASSQDRGQTNTGELF; J gene: TRBJ2-2; V gene: TRBV4-2
CDR3 protein: AWSVSQGYGYT; J gene: TRBJ1-2; V gene: TRBV30
CDR3 protein: ASGTQVLNTEAF; J gene: TRBJ1-1; V gene: TRBV28
CDR3 protein: ASGFGTAQETQY; J gene: TRBJ2-5; V gene: TRBV12-5
CDR3 protein: ASNAQGTHGYT; J gene: TRBJ1-2; V gene: TRBV19
CDR3 protein: ASRPDTTYPNTGELF; J gene: TRBJ2-2; V gene: TRBV27
CDR3 protein: ASSLAGLSEKLF; J gene: TRBJ1-4; V gene: TRBV5-6
CDR3 protein: AISRGGGTQETQY; J gene: TRBJ2-5; V gene: TRBV10-3
CDR3 protein: ASSRGTGKLETQY; J gene: TRBJ2-5; V gene: TRBV7-8
CDR3 protein: ASSRDRGDTIY; J gene: TRBJ1-3; V gene: TRBV11-3
CDR3 protein: ASSFGTDYSNYGYT; J gene: TRBJ1-2; V gene: TRBV6-6
CDR3 protein: ASSRRSGTGVEKLF; J gene: TRBJ1-4; V gene: TRBV27
CDR3 protein: ASSLFGVSSGNTIY; J gene: TRBJ1-3; V gene: TRBV5-6
CDR3 protein: ASSLVPVTEAF; J gene: TRBJ1-1; V gene: TRBV11-2
CDR3 protein: ASSQSGLAISYEQY; J gene: TRBJ2-7; V gene: TRBV23-1
CDR3 protein: ASSFSGTEETQY; J gene: TRBJ2-5; V gene: TRBV5-4
CDR3 protein: ASSEGQGGPSSYNEQF; J gene: TRBJ2-1; V gene: TRBV10-1
CDR3 protein: ASRLSEARTEAF; J gene: TRBJ1-1; V gene: TRBV3-1/TRBV3-2
CDR3 protein: AWSVPDPSREKLF; J gene: TRBJ1-4; V gene: TRBV30
CDR3 protein: ASSSDRGFGNTIY; J gene: TRBJ1-3; V gene: TRBV7-3
CDR3 protein: ASSSLDRNTGELF; J gene: TRBJ2-2; V gene: TRBV5-1
CDR3 protein: ASSESASGRAWGKNIQY; J gene: TRBJ2-4; V gene: TRBV10-1
CDR3 protein: ASSGIYTGELF; J gene: TRBJ2-2; V gene: TRBV6-5
CDR3 protein: ASSPLAGGPPGELF; J gene: TRBJ2-2; V gene: TRBV7-3
CDR3 protein: ASSNRLGSTGELF; J gene: TRBJ2-2; V gene: TRBV6-2/TRBV6-3
CDR3 protein: ASNSALAGSTGELF; J gene: TRBJ2-2; V gene: TRBV5-4
CDR3 protein: AWMGGVTDTQY; J gene: TRBJ2-3; V gene: TRBV30
CDR3 protein: ASSEIGGWTEAF; J gene: TRBJ1-1; V gene: TRBV7-3
CDR3 protein: ATSREGGAQTIGYT; J gene: TRBJ1-2; V gene: TRBV15
CDR3 protein: ASSQGTISGNTIY; J gene: TRBJ1-3; V gene: TRBV9
CDR3 protein: ASSLLGAFGSNQPQH; J gene: TRBJ1-5; V gene: TRBV6-2/TRBV6-3
CDR3 protein: ASRVDRGPYEQY; J gene: TRBJ2-7; V gene: TRBV27
CDR3 protein: ASSLSPTGSEAF; J gene: TRBJ1-1; V gene: TRBV7-9
CDR3 protein: SASGEETQY; J gene: TRBJ2-5; V gene: TRBV20-1
CDR3 protein: ASSRPGTVNTEAF; J gene: TRBJ1-1; V gene: TRBV7-9
CDR3 protein: ASVREEIGNQPQH; J gene: TRBJ1-5; V gene: TRBV6-5
CDR3 protein: ASSQLAGDPNEQF; J gene: TRBJ2-1; V gene: TRBV19
CDR3 protein: ASSPLGEDDTQY; J gene: TRBJ2-3; V gene: TRBV4-2
CDR3 protein: ASSLRPGGTQY; J gene: TRBJ2-3; V gene: TRBV11-3
CDR3 protein: ASSLWQGAYEQY; J gene: TRBJ2-7; V gene: TRBV6-5
CDR3 protein: ASSERRTGTYNEQF; J gene: TRBJ2-1; V gene: TRBV10-1
CDR3 protein: ASSRDRGRNQPQH; J gene: TRBJ1-5; V gene: TRBV7-8
CDR3 protein: ASSHTSTGGSLTGELF; J gene: TRBJ2-2; V gene: TRBV14
CDR3 protein: ASSLPGSDSGNTIY; J gene: TRBJ1-3; V gene: TRBV5-6
CDR3 protein: ASSEDSSFEKLF; J gene: TRBJ1-4; V gene: TRBV2
CDR3 protein: ASSFRQGATDTQY; J gene: TRBJ2-3; V gene: TRBV7-9
CDR3 protein: ASSEAFGGVAGNTIY; J gene: TRBJ1-3; V gene: TRBV6-1
CDR3 protein: ASSARGLETEAF; J gene: TRBJ1-1; V gene: TRBV19